The 15 T cell receptor beta chains listed next were all sequenced from one sample in a study of cytotoxic CD8 clonotypes in ibrutinib-treated CLL. Assay used: immunoSEQ multiplex PCR; TCRdb lists only in-frame clones, some missing. This sample has around 330,000 clones; approximately 67% occur once, and the top ten carry roughly 6%. Sequencing used PBMCs, obtained after 36 months of ibrutinib treatment. These TCRs come from a human donor with chronic lymphocytic leukemia.

The V call is TRBV5-8, the J call TRBJ1-5, with 9 bases lining up with TRBD1. Germline V CDR1 and CDR2: SGHTS, YDEGEE. The CDR3 has 14 residues. Unmatched junction bases numbered 3, after V lost 2 bases and J lost 6 bases. This CDR3 is CASSFRQGGQPQHF. The CDR3 DNA reads TGTGCCAGCAGCTTTAGACAGGGGGGTCAGCCCCAGCATTTT.

J is TRBJ1-2 and V is TRBV28; D not certain. Trimming took off 3 bases at V and 5 bases at J, with 7 bases between the two ends. CDR1 and CDR2 (germline): MDHEN, SYDVKM. The CDR3 contains 12 residues. CDR3 protein: CASSLGTYGYTF. As DNA, the CDR3 is TGTGCCAGCAGTTTGGGTACTTATGGCTACACCTTC.

In this sample, this clone turned up a few times. This rearrangement joins TRBV4-1 to TRBJ2-2, with 7 bases lining up with TRBD1. CDR1 is MGHRA and CDR2 is YSYEKL in the germline V gene. V lost 1 base to trimming and J lost 0 bases; unmatched junction nucleotides: 2. The CDR3 extends over 16 amino acids. CDR3 residues: CASSQVGTANTGELFF. The CDR3 DNA reads as TGCGCCAGCAGCCAAGTGGGGACAGCGAACACCGGGGAGCTGTTTTTT.

This clone was recorded a few times. This chain links TRBV4-1 with TRBJ1-1, with a tentative D call TRBD1 (6 bases). V was trimmed by 4 bases and J by 3 bases, leaving 9 bases between them. There are 13 residues in the CDR3. Germline assignment: CDR1 MGHRA and CDR2 YSYEKL. The CDR3 DNA sequence: TGCGCCAGCAGCCGGGGGGCAGACACTGAAGCTTTCTTT. This encodes CASSRGADTEAFF.

The chain carries TRBV4-3 and TRBJ1-1; no clear D. Trimming took 1 base from V and 1 from J, leaving 7 bases between them. The CDR3 has 14 amino acids. Germline V gene sequence: CDR1 LGHNA, CDR2 YSLEER. The CDR3 DNA reads TGCGCCAGCAGCCAAGCAGGACCGAACACTGAAGCTTTCTTT. Amino acids: CASSQAGPNTEAFF.

The chain recombines TRBV5-1 with TRBJ2-7; tentatively, D is TRBD1 (5 bases). The V end lost 0 bases, the J end lost 6 bases, and 19 bases lay between the germline ends. Germline V lookup: CDR1 SGHRS, CDR2 YFSETQ. This CDR3 contains 16 residues. The CDR3 is CASSLAATVSPGEQYF. The DNA for the CDR3 is TGCGCCAGCAGCTTGGCCGCGACAGTTTCTCCCGGCGAGCAGTACTTC.

The rearrangement links TRBV6-1 to TRBJ1-2; TRBD1 matches 7 bases. The CDR3 runs 12 residues. Unmatched junction bases numbered 4, after V lost 4 bases and J lost 8 bases. Germline assignment: CDR1 MNHNS and CDR2 SASEGT. The CDR3 DNA is TGTGCCAGCAGTGGGGCAGGGGGAGGCTACACCTTC. It translates to CASSGAGGGYTF.

This chain uses TRBV11-3 with TRBJ2-5; 9 bases fit TRBD1. J lost 4 bases, V lost 5 bases, and 5 bases had no gene match. The germline gives CDR1 SGHNT, CDR2 YENEEA. This CDR3 is 14 amino acids long. The CDR3 bases are TGTGCCAGCAGCGTGGGACAGGGAGGAGAGACCCAGTACTTC. It specifies CASSVGQGGETQYF.

The chain employs TRBV15 and TRBJ1-5, with 10 bases matching TRBD1. Germline V gene sequence: CDR1 LNHNV, CDR2 YYDKDF (reference sequence). The CDR3 has 16 amino acids. V shed 8 bases and J 0 bases; nucleotides not matched to a gene: 7. In nucleotides, the CDR3 is TGTGCCACCTCCCGGACAGGGGGAATTAGCAATCAGCCCCAGCATTTT. Amino acid sequence: CATSRTGGISNQPQHF.

The V gene is TRBV7-8, the J gene TRBJ2-6, with unresolved D. Trimming took 6 bases from V and 0 from J, leaving 6 bases between them. The CDR3 has 14 residues. Germline-derived CDR1 and CDR2 are SGHVS and FQNEAQ. DNA for the CDR3: TGTGCCAGCAGTGAGAGCTCTGGGGCCAACGTCCTGACTTTC. It translates to CASSESSGANVLTF. Full variable domain (outside the CDR3, taken from reference TRBV7-8 and TRBJ2-6): GAGVSQSPRYKVAKRGQDVALRCDPISGHVSLFWYQQALGQGPEFLTYFQNEAQLDKSGLPSDRFFAERPEGSVSTLKIQRTQQEDSAVYLCASSESSGANVLTFGAGSRLTVL.

The V gene is TRBV7-9, the J gene TRBJ1-2; TRBD1 is a possible D gene (5 bases). CDR1 SEHNR and CDR2 FQNEAQ come from the germline V gene (reference sequence). The CDR3 runs 15 residues. V lost 0 bases and J lost 4, with 12 bases in between. CDR3 residues: CASSLALAGIYGYTF. The CDR3 nucleotides read TGTGCCAGCAGCTTAGCGCTGGCAGGGATCTATGGCTACACCTTC.

The chain carries TRBV7-3 and TRBJ2-2; 9 nucleotides agree with TRBD1. CDR3 length: 16 residues. V shed 4 bases and J 1 base; nucleotides not matched to a gene: 4. Germline CDR1 and CDR2: SGHTA and FQGTGA. CDR3 nucleotide sequence: TGTGCCAGCAGCTCACAGGGGGCCTGGAACACCGGGGAGCTGTTTTTT. Encoded protein: CASSSQGAWNTGELFF.

The CDR3 nucleotides read TGTGCTAGTGGCCCCACGGGGCGACTTGGCTACACCTTC. It codes for CASGPTGRLGYTF. The V and J genes are TRBV12-5 and TRBJ1-2; D may be TRBD1 (5 bases). Deletions cut 6 bases from V and 7 bases from J, with 15 bases between. Per the germline V gene, CDR1 is LGHNT and CDR2 is FRNRAP. There are 13 residues in the CDR3.

The V call is TRBV5-1, the J call TRBJ1-1; D is uncertain. Germline V gene data show CDR1 as SGHRS and CDR2 as YFSETQ. V was cut by 5 bases and J by 5 bases, with 10 bases left in between. The CDR3 length is 12 residues. CDR3 sequence reads: CASSPQGTEAFF. Written as DNA, the CDR3 is TGCGCCAGCAGTCCTCAAGGGACTGAAGCTTTCTTT.

The chain joins TRBV4-1 to TRBJ1-1; no reliable D call. There are 15 residues in the CDR3. V lost 4 bases and J lost 1, with 13 bases in between. Looked up from germline, CDR1 is MGHRA and CDR2 is YSYEKL. CDR3 DNA sequence: TGCGCCAGCAGCCTTTTCTACGGGCCGAACACTGAAGCTTTCTTT. Residues: CASSLFYGPNTEAFF.